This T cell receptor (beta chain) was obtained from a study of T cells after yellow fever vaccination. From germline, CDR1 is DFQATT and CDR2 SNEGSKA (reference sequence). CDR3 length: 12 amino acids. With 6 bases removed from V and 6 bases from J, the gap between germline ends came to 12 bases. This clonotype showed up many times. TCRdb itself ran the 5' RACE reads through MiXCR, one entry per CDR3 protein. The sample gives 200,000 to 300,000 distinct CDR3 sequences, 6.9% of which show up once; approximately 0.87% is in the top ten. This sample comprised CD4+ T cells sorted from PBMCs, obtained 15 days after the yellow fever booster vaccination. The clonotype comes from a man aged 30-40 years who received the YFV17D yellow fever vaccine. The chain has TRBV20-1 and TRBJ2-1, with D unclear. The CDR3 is CSAHDLTNEQFF. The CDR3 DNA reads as TGCAGTGCCCACGATCTCACCAATGAGCAGTTCTTC.